These T cell receptor beta chains were read from a single sample in a study of T cell repertoires in cytomegalovirus infection. TCRdb redid the calling of the reads with MiXCR, one entry per CDR3 protein. The table has about 180,000 distinct CDR3 sequences, roughly a sixth seen once. Sequencing used CD8+ T cells from PBMCs. The source of these receptors is a human donor in good health (CMV status not recorded). Some clones in this sample may be carry-over from other donors' samples. Each CDR3 is given with its conserved first and last residue. A D gene is named only where the DNA matches it firmly. Size is stated for part of the rows, as once, few or many counts, or as a class when the clone is expanded.

v_call	clone_size	cdr3_length	d_call	j_call	cdr3_nt	cdr3_aa
TRBV20-1	few	13	NA	TRBJ1-1	TGCAGTGTAAAGACTCTCCCAGGCACTGAAGCTTTCTTT	CSVKTLPGTEAFF
TRBV12-3/TRBV12-4	few	13	TRBD2	TRBJ2-1	TGTGCCAGCGTCCCTAGCGGGGAGAATGAGCAGTTCTTC	CASVPSGENEQFF
TRBV19	few	17	TRBD2	TRBJ2-4	TGTGCCAGCCTCGGGACTAGTGCGTCACTAGCCAAAAACATTCAGTACTTC	CASLGTSASLAKNIQYF
TRBV10-3	NA	12	NA	TRBJ1-4	TGTGCCATCAGTGAGGCTAATGAAAAACTGTTTTTT	CAISEANEKLFF
TRBV7-8	NA	14	NA	TRBJ2-5	TGTGCCAGCAGCTTAAGGGGAGACCAAGAGACCCAGTACTTC	CASSLRGDQETQYF
TRBV3-1	NA	17	NA	TRBJ2-5	TGTGCCAGCAGCCAAGTGGGGTTTTCGGATCCCGGGGAGACCCAGTACTTC	CASSQVGFSDPGETQYF
TRBV7-6	NA	15	TRBD1	TRBJ2-7	TGTGCCAGCAGCTTAGATACGGGACAGGGGGACGAGCAGTACTTC	CASSLDTGQGDEQYF
TRBV12-3/TRBV12-4	few	14	TRBD1	TRBJ1-2	TGTGCCAGCAGTTGGGACAGGGGGAACTATAGCTACACCTTC	CASSWDRGNYSYTF
TRBV7-9	few	15	TRBD1	TRBJ2-1	TGTGCCAGCAGCCACCGGGACAGGGGGATCAATGAGCAGTTCTTC	CASSHRDRGINEQFF
TRBV28	few	14	TRBD2	TRBJ2-7	TGTGCCAGCAGTCCCCGGCGGGGGGTCTACGAGCAGTACTTC	CASSPRRGVYEQYF
TRBV4-3	few	16	NA	TRBJ2-3	TGCGCCAGCAGCCAAGATGAAGGACACTTGACAGATACGCAGTATTTT	CASSQDEGHLTDTQYF
TRBV7-9	few	16	NA	TRBJ1-2	TGTGCCAGCAGCCTCATCCCGGGGGCGACGAACTATGGCTACACCTTC	CASSLIPGATNYGYTF
TRBV27	NA	14	TRBD1	TRBJ2-7	TGTGCCAGCAGTTTAGACAGGGGGGCCTACGAGCAGTACTTC	CASSLDRGAYEQYF
TRBV4-2	few	16	TRBD1	TRBJ1-4	TGTGCCAGCAGCCAAGATGGGGGGACAGGGGCTGAAAAACTGTTTTTT	CASSQDGGTGAEKLFF
TRBV6-2/TRBV6-3	NA	16	NA	TRBJ2-4	TGTGCCAGCACCCTGAATGGCTTTCTAGCCAAAAACATTCAGTACTTC	CASTLNGFLAKNIQYF
TRBV6-2/TRBV6-3	few	17	TRBD2	TRBJ2-2	TGTGCCAGCAGTTATTCTAGCGGGGGGACTCTCACCGGGGAGCTGTTTTTT	CASSYSSGGTLTGELFF
TRBV9	few	15	NA	TRBJ2-3	TGTGCCAGCAGCGCAACAGGGAGTACTCTTCCCACGCAGTATTTT	CASSATGSTLPTQYF
TRBV7-2	NA	15	NA	TRBJ1-2	TGTGCCAGCAGCTTAGTGCAGGACGGATCCTATGGCTACACCTTC	CASSLVQDGSYGYTF
TRBV7-9	few	16	TRBD2	TRBJ2-7	TGTGCCAGCAGCCACCCGACTAGCGGGGGGTCGGGCGAGCAGTACTTC	CASSHPTSGGSGEQYF
TRBV7-8	NA	15	NA	TRBJ2-1	TGTGCCAGCAGCCCCTTCACAACGTTCTACAATGAGCAGTTCTTC	CASSPFTTFYNEQFF
TRBV25-1	few	15	TRBD1	TRBJ1-2	TGTGCCAGCAGTGCCTCCGGGACAGGGCTCTATGGCTACACCTTC	CASSASGTGLYGYTF
TRBV4-2	few	17	TRBD2	TRBJ2-7	TGTGCCAGCAGCCCCGGACTAGCGGGGGCCGGGGGATACGAGCAGTACTTC	CASSPGLAGAGGYEQYF
TRBV23-1	NA	18	NA	TRBJ2-7	TGCGCCAGCAGTCCGCCCCTAAACTCTCAAATTAGGAGTCACGAGCAGTACTTC	CASSPPLNSQIRSHEQYF
TRBV11-2	few	12	NA	TRBJ2-1	TGTGCCAGCAGGCAAGCCCCTCCTGAGCAGTTCTTC	CASRQAPPEQFF
TRBV28	NA	16	TRBD1	TRBJ2-1	TGTGCCAGCAGATCCTTCAGGGGGCTCAACTACAATGAGCAGATCTTC	CASRSFRGLNYNEQIF
TRBV7-2	NA	14	TRBD1	TRBJ2-7	TGTGCCAGCAGCCCTAGGGACAGGATCTACGAGCAGTACTTC	CASSPRDRIYEQYF
TRBV7-2	many	15	NA	TRBJ2-1	TGTGCCAGCAGTCCCGACCGGGATTTCTACAATGAGCAGTTCTTC	CASSPDRDFYNEQFF
TRBV12-3/TRBV12-4	few	14	NA	TRBJ1-4	TGTGCCAGCAGTTTGGGCACACGGCATGAAAAACTGTTTTTT	CASSLGTRHEKLFF
TRBV28	few	13	NA	TRBJ1-2	TGTGCCAGCAGTTTACGCGGTCCTTATGGCTACACCTTC	CASSLRGPYGYTF